Listed here is a single T cell receptor beta chain. Its target is not known. This entry comes from a study of T cell repertoires in cytomegalovirus infection. Looking at the study overall: HLA-B-restricted CMV epitopes that are well studied, plus recently identified HLA-C-restricted ones, were used by the study. Carrying CMV and the relevant HLA type showed in public TCR beta signatures. Findings and limits, study-wide: Individuals carrying CMV plus the relevant HLA were identified by cumulative frequency of public TCR beta families. The ex vivo response showed dominance by HLA-C-restricted CMV-specific TCR beta clonotypes.

Each CDR3 protein gets one entry after TCRdb re-called the reads with MiXCR. The repertoire holds around 750,000 distinct CDR3 sequences, with about 33% as singletons. The CDR3 is 14 residues long. The ends were cut back, 5 bases at V and 0 bases at J, with 7 bases in the middle. Germline values: CDR1 KGHDR, CDR2 SFDVKD. The sequencing here drew on cultured CD8+ T cells from PBMCs, taken from culture after CMV antigen stimulation. The receptor was isolated from a human donor in good health (CMV status not recorded). Some clones in this sample may be carry-over from other donors' samples. This chain links TRBV24-1 with TRBJ1-5; the D is unclear. In nucleotides, the CDR3 is TGTGCCACCAGTGGAACCCTTAGCAATCAGCCCCAGCATTTT. Protein product: CATSGTLSNQPQHF.